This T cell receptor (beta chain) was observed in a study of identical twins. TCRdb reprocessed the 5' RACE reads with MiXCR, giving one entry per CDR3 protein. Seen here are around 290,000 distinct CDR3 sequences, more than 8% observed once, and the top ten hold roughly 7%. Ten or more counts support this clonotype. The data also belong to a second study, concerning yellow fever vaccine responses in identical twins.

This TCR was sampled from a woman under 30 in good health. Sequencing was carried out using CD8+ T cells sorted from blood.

The CDR3 region is CASSPPGDFPPGYNSPLHF. CDR3 bases: TGTGCCAGCAGCCCCCCTGGTGACTTTCCCCCTGGGTATAATTCACCCCTCCACTTT. This chain links TRBV11-1 with TRBJ1-6; D is ambiguous. Trimming shortened V by 5 bases and J by 4 bases, and 24 bases separated the two germline ends. Germline V CDR1 and CDR2: SGHAT, FQDESV (reference sequence). CDR3 size: 19 residues.